This T cell receptor beta chain stems from a study of early T cells in non-severe SARS-CoV-2 infection. Findings and limits, study-wide: VDJdb matching, biased toward anti-spike CD8 responses, missed private and CD4 specificities.

Germline CDR1 SGHAT, CDR2 FQNNGV. V was clipped by 3 bases and J by 3 bases, with 0 bases between them. The CDR3 spans 10 residues. As part of library construction, unique molecular identifiers were attached to individual cDNA molecules. One entry per CDR3 protein results from TCRdb running MiXCR on the 5' RACE reads. The sample records tens of thousands of distinct CDR3 sequences, 12% being singletons. This clonotype was recorded a few times. As yet, its antigen is unknown. The sequence came from an adult who was a healthcare worker with PCR-confirmed SARS-CoV-2 infection or an uninfected control (not recorded which). The material sequenced was whole blood, taken at baseline. The V gene is TRBV11-2, the J gene TRBJ2-7; D remains ambiguous. In nucleotides, the CDR3 is TGTGCCAGCAGCTTCTACGAGCAGTACTTC. Its protein is CASSFYEQYF.